This T cell receptor (beta chain) was identified in a study of breast tumors, draining lymph nodes, adjacent tissues. General study points: Tumors had less TCR diversity than lymph nodes, more than nontumor tissue. Tumor and nontumor repertoires were significantly more similar in luminal-like than in basal-like breast cancer.

This clonotype was recorded once. What it binds is not known. This may be a read error, as it is one base from a much larger clone. MiXCR was run by TCRdb on the multiplex PCR reads, yielding one entry per CDR3 protein. The sample carries roughly 120,000 distinct CDR3 sequences, 15% to 20% recorded once. The lymph nodes were axillary draining lymph nodes from breast cancer patients. Germline V lookup: CDR1 SEHNR, CDR2 FQNEAQ (reference sequence). The CDR3 has 12 residues. Sequenced: axillary lymph node tissue. The sequence derives from a female donor with breast cancer. Some clones in this sample may be carry-over from other donors' samples. The chain is built from TRBV7-9 and TRBJ1-2; 8 bases align to TRBD1. The CDR3 nucleotides read TGTGCCAGCGGCTTGAACAGGGGGGACTACACCTTC. The encoded protein is CASGLNRGDYTF. The full variable domain, rest sourced from reference TRBV7-9 and TRBJ1-2, is DTGVSQNPRHKITKRGQNVTFRCDPISEHNRLYWYRQTLGQGPEFLTYFQNEAQLEKSRLLSDRFSAERPKGSFSTLEIQRTEQGDSAMYLCASGLNRGDYTFGSGTRLTVV.